This TCR beta chain appears in the sequencing data of a study of Ad26.COV2.S vaccination and SARS-CoV-2 variants. Study-level points and caveats: Considerable breadth of spike-specific CD8+ and CD4+ T cell responses has reportedly been documented following vaccination. The TCR-based breadth and depth measures might underestimate overall T cell responses.

About this clone itself: Its antigen is still unknown.

TCRdb's table, derived via immunoSEQ multiplex PCR, lists solely in-frame clones and lacks some. The sample has over 110,000 clones, approximately 90% seen once. The receptor was derived from a human donor who had recovered from COVID-19. Sequencing used peripheral blood, obtained after recovery from COVID-19.

The CDR3 loop is CASSLVVGGRTSSTDTQYF. CDR3 bases: TGTGCCAGCAGCTTAGTGGTCGGGGGGCGAACTTCTAGCACAGATACGCAGTATTTT. The genes are TRBV7-9 and TRBJ2-3; TRBD2 is a possible D gene (7 bases). The CDR3 contains 19 residues. Germline assignment: CDR1 SEHNR and CDR2 FQNEAQ (reference sequence). The V and J ends lost 1 base and 0 bases respectively, with 20 bases between them.